Below are 15 T cell receptor beta chains sequenced from a single sample in a study of blood T cell repertoires in COVID-19. Clones were read by immunoSEQ multiplex PCR, and TCRdb kept only the in-frame ones, dropping some. Of 200,000 or so clones in the sample, over 75% were seen once. Sequencing was performed on PBMCs or T cells enriched from blood (not recorded which). The receptors here all came from a man aged 30 to 45 in a cohort exposed to, infected with or recovered from COVID-19 (not recorded which).

The V gene is TRBV5-1, the J gene TRBJ2-1; 10 bases match TRBD2. The CDR3 has 17 amino acids. The germline CDR1 and CDR2 sequences are SGHRS and YFSETQ. The V gene end was trimmed by 0 bases and the J gene end by 1 base; junction bases not matched to a gene: 4. CDR3 sequence: CASSLGASGSSYNEQFF. The CDR3, as DNA: TGCGCCAGCAGCTTGGGAGCTAGCGGGAGTTCCTACAATGAGCAGTTCTTC. The entire variable domain, with the rest obtained from reference TRBV5-1 and TRBJ2-1, is as follows: KAGVTQTPRYLIKTRGQQVTLSCSPISGHRSVSWYQQTPGQGLQFLFEYFSETQRNKGNFPGRFSGRQFSNSRSEMNVSTLELGDSALYLCASSLGASGSSYNEQFFGPGTRLTVL.

CDR3 sequence (DNA): TGTGCCAGCAGCTGGGGACAGGGGGGCACCGGGGAGCTGTTTTTT. It codes for CASSWGQGGTGELFF. The V gene is TRBV7-6, the J gene TRBJ2-2, with 11 bases lining up with TRBD1. V lost 4 bases and J lost 4; bases outside the gene matches: 2. Germline lookup yields CDR1 SGHVS and CDR2 FNYEAQ. This CDR3 has 15 residues.

The chain recombines TRBV21-1 with TRBJ2-7; TRBD2 is the table's D call, not checked against the DNA. TRBV21-1 is labeled a pseudogene. The CDR3 covers 13 residues. For the CDR3, the DNA is TGTGCCAGTGGGACTACCCCAAGGCACGAGCAGTACTTC. As protein: CASGTTPRHEQYF.

The chain links TRBV6-5 to TRBJ2-7; D possibly corresponds to TRBD2 (5 bases). The germline V gene encodes CDR1 MNHEY and CDR2 SVGAGI. The CDR3 consists of 15 residues. V gave up 6 bases and J gave up 3 bases, with 18 bases separating them. This CDR3 is CASRTPEGPHYEQYF. For the CDR3, the DNA is TGTGCCAGCAGGACCCCAGAGGGCCCTCACTACGAGCAGTACTTC.

V gene TRBV5-6 combines with J gene TRBJ2-3; 7 bases are a match to TRBD1. Germline trimming cut 4 bases from V and 1 base from J; bases unmatched to any gene: 9. The CDR3 runs to 16 residues. Germline CDR1 reads SGHDT; CDR2 reads YYEEEE. As DNA, the CDR3 is TGTGCCAGCAGCCGTTCGAACAGGGGAGGCACAGATACGCAGTATTTT. This sequence encodes CASSRSNRGGTDTQYF.

A note on this clone: One end of the junction does not line up with germline, which may come from a read error. The chain joins TRBV5-4 to TRBJ2-2, with 11 bases fitting TRBD1. The CDR3 runs 16 residues. From germline, CDR1 is SGHNT and CDR2 YYREEE (reference sequence). This CDR3 is CASSLGDRGNTRELFF. The CDR3 nucleotides read TGTGCCAGCAGCTTGGGGGACAGGGGGAACACCAGGGAGCTGTTTTTT.

The chain uses TRBV20-1 and TRBJ1-1; no firm D call. Germline V gene lookup returns CDR1 DFQATT and CDR2 SNEGSKA (reference sequence). Trimming left V 3 bases short and J 2 bases short, with 4 bases between. The CDR3 consists of 11 residues. In DNA form, the CDR3 reads TGCAGTGCTAGCAGAAACACTGAAGCTTTCTTT. Translating it yields CSASRNTEAFF.

J is TRBJ2-7 and V is TRBV19, with a weak D call TRBD2 (6 bases). V was pared by 5 bases and J by 1 base, with 15 bases between. Per germline, CDR1 LNHDA and CDR2 SQIVND (reference sequence). This CDR3 has 15 residues. This CDR3 reads CASSGISGRSYEQYF. The CDR3 DNA reads as TGTGCCAGTAGTGGTATTAGCGGACGATCCTACGAGCAGTACTTC.

The rearrangement uses TRBV29-1 and TRBJ1-1; 10 bases align to TRBD1. The CDR3 extends over 13 amino acids. The V and J ends lost 5 bases and 4 bases, in that order; junction bases with no gene match: 4. The germline gives CDR1 SQVTM, CDR2 ANQGSEA. This chain's CDR3 is CSVRQGASTEAFF. For the CDR3, the DNA is TGCAGCGTTCGACAGGGGGCGTCCACTGAAGCTTTCTTT.

V gene TRBV3-1 (or the pseudogene TRBV3-2) combines with J gene TRBJ2-1; no definite D call. This CDR3 contains 14 residues. V was shortened by 0 bases and J by 7 bases, with 10 bases between the two germline ends. Per the germline V gene, CDR1 is LGHDT and CDR2 is YNNKEL (reference sequence). For the CDR3, the DNA is TGTGCCAGCAGCCAAGATCGCAAAGCTAATGAGCAGTTCTTC. Its translation is CASSQDRKANEQFF.

This chain joins TRBV14 and TRBJ2-3; the D is unclear. Trimming removed 2 bases at V and 0 bases at J, with 9 bases between. CDR1 SGHDN and CDR2 FVKESK come from the germline V gene. CDR3 length: 15 residues. CDR3 sequence: CASSQSVASTDTQYF. The CDR3 bases are TGTGCCAGCAGCCAATCGGTAGCTAGCACAGATACGCAGTATTTT.

This chain uses TRBV7-2 with TRBJ2-7; D is unresolved. V was trimmed by 5 bases and J by 3 bases, leaving 5 bases between them. This CDR3 has 11 residues. Germline V gene sequence: CDR1 SGHTA, CDR2 FQGNSA. Here the CDR3 DNA reads TGTGCCAGCAGCGTCAACTACGAGCAGTACTTC. This encodes CASSVNYEQYF. Full variable domain (outside the CDR3, taken from reference TRBV7-2 and TRBJ2-7): GAGVSQSPSNKVTEKGKDVELRCDPISGHTALYWYRQSLGQGLEFLIYFQGNSAPDKSGLPSDRFSAERTGGSVSTLTIQRTQQEDSAVYLCASSVNYEQYFGPGTRLTVT.

V usage is TRBV6-5 and J usage is TRBJ1-3, with TRBD1 as a possible D gene (5 bases). CDR1 and CDR2 from the germline V gene are MNHEY and SVGAGI. Trimming cost V 5 bases and J 0 bases, with 11 bases left between them. CDR3 length: 15 residues. The chain's CDR3 is CASSRQRISGNTIYF. CDR3 bases: TGTGCCAGCAGTAGACAGAGAATCTCTGGAAACACCATATATTTT.

The chain recombines TRBV19 with TRBJ1-1; weak D call: TRBD1 (6 bases). Looked up from germline, CDR1 is LNHDA and CDR2 is SQIVND (reference sequence). The CDR3 covers 13 residues. Trimming pared 7 bases from V and 4 bases from J, leaving 13 bases between. CDR3 amino acids: CASKEGRGTEAFF. In nucleotides, the CDR3 is TGTGCCAGTAAAGAGGGCAGGGGCACTGAAGCTTTCTTT.

This sequence joins TRBV28 and TRBJ2-7; D perhaps matches TRBD2 (5 bases). There are 14 residues in the CDR3. Germline values: CDR1 MDHEN, CDR2 SYDVKM. The V and J ends lost 7 bases and 1 base respectively, with 14 bases between them. The CDR3 loop is CASTTRGLSYEQYF. CDR3 bases: TGTGCCAGCACCACGCGAGGGTTGTCCTACGAGCAGTACTTC.